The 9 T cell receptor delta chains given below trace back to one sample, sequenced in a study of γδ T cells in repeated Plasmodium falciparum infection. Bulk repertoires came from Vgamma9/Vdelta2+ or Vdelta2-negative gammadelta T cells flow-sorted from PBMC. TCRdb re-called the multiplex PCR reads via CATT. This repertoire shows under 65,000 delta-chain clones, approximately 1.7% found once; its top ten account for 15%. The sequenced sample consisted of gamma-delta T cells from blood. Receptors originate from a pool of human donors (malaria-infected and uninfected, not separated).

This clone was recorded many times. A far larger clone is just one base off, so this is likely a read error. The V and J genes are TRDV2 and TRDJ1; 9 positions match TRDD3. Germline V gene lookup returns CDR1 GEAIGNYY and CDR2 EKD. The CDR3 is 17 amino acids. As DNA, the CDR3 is TGTGCCTGTGGCACCTTACTGGGGGACCCATACACCGATAAACTCATCTTT. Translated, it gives CACGTLLGDPYTDKLIF.

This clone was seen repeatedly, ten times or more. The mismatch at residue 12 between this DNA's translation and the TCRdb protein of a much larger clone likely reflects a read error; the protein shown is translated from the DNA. The CDR3 region is CALGEYVLTTDRWDTQQMFF. CDR3 bases: TGTGCTCTTGGGGAGTACGTTTTGACTACAGATCGGTGGGACACCCAACAGATGTTTTTC. The chain joins TRDV1 to TRDJ3; D remains unclear. TCRdb does not report a J gene; here it was assigned by matching the DNA to germline references. Germline V gene lookup returns CDR1 TSWWSYY and CDR2 QGS. This CDR3 is built from 20 residues.

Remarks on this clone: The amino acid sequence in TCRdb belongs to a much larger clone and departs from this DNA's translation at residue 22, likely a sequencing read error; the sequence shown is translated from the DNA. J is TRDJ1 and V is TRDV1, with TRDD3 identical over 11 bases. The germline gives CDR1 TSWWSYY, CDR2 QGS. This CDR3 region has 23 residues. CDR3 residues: CALGVIHFVPYWGIRGYADKLTF. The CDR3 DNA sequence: TGTGCTCTTGGGGTCATCCATTTTGTTCCTTACTGGGGGATAAGGGGGTACGCCGATAAACTCACCTTT.

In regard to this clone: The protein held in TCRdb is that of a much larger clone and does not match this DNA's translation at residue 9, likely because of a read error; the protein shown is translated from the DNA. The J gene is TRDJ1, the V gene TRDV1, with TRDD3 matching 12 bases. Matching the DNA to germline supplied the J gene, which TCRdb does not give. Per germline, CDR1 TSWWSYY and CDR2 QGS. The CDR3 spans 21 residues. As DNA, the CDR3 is TGTGCTCTTGGGGATCTGGACGGTGCTGGGGGATACGCCATATACACCGATGAACTCATCTTT. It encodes CALGDLDGAGGYAIYTDELIF.

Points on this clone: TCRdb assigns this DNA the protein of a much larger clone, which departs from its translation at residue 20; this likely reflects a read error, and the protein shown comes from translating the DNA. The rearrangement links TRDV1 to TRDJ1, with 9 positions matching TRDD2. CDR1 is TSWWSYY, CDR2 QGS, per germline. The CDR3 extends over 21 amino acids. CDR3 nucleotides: TGTGCTCTTGGGGCACACGACCTTCCTACGTTCTGGGGGGCTCAGACTGATAAACTCACCTTT. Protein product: CALGAHDLPTFWGAQTDKLTF.

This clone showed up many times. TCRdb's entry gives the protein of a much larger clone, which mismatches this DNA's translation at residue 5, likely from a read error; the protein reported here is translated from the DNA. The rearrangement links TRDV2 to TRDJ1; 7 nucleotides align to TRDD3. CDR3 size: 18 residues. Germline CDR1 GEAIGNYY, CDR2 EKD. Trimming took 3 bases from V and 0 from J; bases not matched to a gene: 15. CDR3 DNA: TGTGCCTGTGACGCCGAACTCTTTCCCCTGGGGGACACCGATAAACTCATCTTT. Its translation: CACDAELFPLGDTDKLIF.

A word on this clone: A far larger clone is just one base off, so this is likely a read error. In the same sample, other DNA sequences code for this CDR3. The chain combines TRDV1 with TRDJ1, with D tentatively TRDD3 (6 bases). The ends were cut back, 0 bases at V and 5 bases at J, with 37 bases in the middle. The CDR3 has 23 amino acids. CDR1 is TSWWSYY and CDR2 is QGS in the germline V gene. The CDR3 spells CALGELGSMVGHHSPWGWDKLIF. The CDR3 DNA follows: TGTGCTCTTGGGGAACTAGGCTCCATGGTTGGACACCACTCTCCCTGGGGATGGGATAAACTCATCTTT.

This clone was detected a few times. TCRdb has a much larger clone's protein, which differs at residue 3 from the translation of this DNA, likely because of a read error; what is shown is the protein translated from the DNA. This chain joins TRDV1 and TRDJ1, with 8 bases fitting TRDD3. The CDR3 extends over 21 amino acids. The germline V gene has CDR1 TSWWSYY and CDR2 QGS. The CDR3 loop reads CAPGDPLPTLLGVLLTDKLIF. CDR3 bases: TGTGCTCCTGGGGACCCCCTTCCAACATTACTGGGGGTTTTACTCACCGATAAACTCATCTTT.

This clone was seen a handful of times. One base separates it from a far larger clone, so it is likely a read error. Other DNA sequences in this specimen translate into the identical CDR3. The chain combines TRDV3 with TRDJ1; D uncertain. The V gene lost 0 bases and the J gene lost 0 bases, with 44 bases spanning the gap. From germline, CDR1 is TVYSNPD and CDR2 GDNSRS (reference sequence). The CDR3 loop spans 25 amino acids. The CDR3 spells CAFRVPPRTFGRYNPQFTHTDKLIF. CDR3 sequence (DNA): TGTGCCTTTAGGGTGCCCCCTAGGACGTTTGGGCGATATAACCCACAATTTACCCACACCGATAAACTCATCTTT.